The following is a T cell receptor beta chain sequence with its context. Its antigen remains unidentified. Repertoires were generated with immunoSEQ multiplex PCR, while TCRdb's copy carries only in-frame clones and drops some. The profile shows tens of thousands of clones, about 90% of them singletons. This CDR3 spans 14 amino acids. Germline CDR1 reads SNHLY; CDR2 reads FYNNEI. Trimming at V came to 7 bases and at J to 8 bases, leaving 11 bases not matched to a gene. Time point in this sample: peripheral blood 6 weeks after treatment start. The data are from a study of PD-L1 blockade in urothelial cancer. Study observations and caveats: Pretreatment TCR clonality in blood, when below the median, was predictive of better survival.

The origin of this receptor is a man aged 70 or older with urothelial cancer. The source material was PBMCs, sampled around atezolizumab (anti-PD-L1) treatment. The gene calls are TRBV2 and TRBJ2-1; 7 bases map to TRBD1. DNA of the CDR3: TGTGCCAGCAATAAGAACAGGGGCAGGGATGAGCAGTTCTTC. Translated, it gives CASNKNRGRDEQFF.